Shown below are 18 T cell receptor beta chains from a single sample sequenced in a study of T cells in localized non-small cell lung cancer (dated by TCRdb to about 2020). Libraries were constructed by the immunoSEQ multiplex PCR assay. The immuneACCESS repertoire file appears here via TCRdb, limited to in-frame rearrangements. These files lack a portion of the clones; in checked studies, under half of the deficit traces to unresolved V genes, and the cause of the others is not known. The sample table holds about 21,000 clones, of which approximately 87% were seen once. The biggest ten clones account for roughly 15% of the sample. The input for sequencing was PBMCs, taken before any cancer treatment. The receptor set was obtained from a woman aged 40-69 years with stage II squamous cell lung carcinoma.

The CDR3 protein is CASSLFSGWEYEQYF. Written as DNA, the CDR3 is TGTGCCAGCAGCCTTTTTTCTGGGTGGGAGTACGAGCAGTACTTC. The chain combines TRBV14 with TRBJ2-7; perhaps TRBD2 as D (5 bases). This CDR3 comprises 15 residues. The V end was cut by 4 bases, the J end by 4 bases, with 17 bases between. Germline CDR1 reads SGHDN; CDR2 reads FVKESK. The full variable domain, with the rest looked up from reference TRBV14 and TRBJ2-7, is EAGVTQFPSHSVIEKGQTVTLRCDPISGHDNLYWYRRVMGKEIKFLLHFVKESKQDESGMPNNRFLAERTGGTYSTLKVQPAELEDSGVYFCASSLFSGWEYEQYFGPGTRLTVT.

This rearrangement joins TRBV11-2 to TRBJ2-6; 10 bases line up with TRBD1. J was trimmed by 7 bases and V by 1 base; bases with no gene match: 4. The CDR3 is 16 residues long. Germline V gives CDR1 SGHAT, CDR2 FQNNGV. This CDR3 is CASSLGGQGSANVLTF. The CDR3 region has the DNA TGTGCCAGCAGCTTAGGGGGACAGGGGTCTGCCAACGTCCTGACTTTC.

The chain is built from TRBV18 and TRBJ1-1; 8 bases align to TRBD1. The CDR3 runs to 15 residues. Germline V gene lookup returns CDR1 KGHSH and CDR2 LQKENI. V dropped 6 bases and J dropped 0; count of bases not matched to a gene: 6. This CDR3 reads CASSHGQGLNTEAFF. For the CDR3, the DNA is TGTGCCAGCTCCCACGGACAGGGTCTGAACACTGAAGCTTTCTTT.

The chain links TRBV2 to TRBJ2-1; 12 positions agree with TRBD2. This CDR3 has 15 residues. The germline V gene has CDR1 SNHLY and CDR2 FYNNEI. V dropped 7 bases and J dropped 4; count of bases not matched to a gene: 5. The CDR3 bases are TGTGCCAGCACTAGACTAGCGGGAGTTTACAATGAGCAGTTCTTC. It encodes CASTRLAGVYNEQFF.

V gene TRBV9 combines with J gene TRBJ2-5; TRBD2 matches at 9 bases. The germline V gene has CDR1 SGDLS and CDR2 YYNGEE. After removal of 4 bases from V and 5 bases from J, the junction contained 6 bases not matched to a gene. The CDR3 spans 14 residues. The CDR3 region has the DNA TGTGCCAGCAGCCCTATCGCGGGAGGGGAGACCCAGTACTTC. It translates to CASSPIAGGETQYF.

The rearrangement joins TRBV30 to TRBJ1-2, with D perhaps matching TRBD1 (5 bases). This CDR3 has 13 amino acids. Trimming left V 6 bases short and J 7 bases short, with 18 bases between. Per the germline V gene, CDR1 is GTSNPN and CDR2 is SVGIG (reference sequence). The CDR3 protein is CACSLRGIGGYTF. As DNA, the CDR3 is TGTGCCTGTTCCCTGCGGGGGATCGGTGGCTACACCTTC.

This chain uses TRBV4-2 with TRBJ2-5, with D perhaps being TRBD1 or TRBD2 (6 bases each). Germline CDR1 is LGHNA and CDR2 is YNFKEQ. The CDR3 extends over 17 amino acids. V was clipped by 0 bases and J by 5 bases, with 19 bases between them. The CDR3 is CASSQDYGVGGRETQYF. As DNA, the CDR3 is TGTGCCAGCAGCCAAGATTATGGAGTCGGGGGCCGGGAGACCCAGTACTTC.

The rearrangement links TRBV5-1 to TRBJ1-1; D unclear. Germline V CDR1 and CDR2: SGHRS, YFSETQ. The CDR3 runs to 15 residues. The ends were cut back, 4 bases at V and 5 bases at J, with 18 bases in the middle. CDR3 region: CASSPNRAGDTEAFF. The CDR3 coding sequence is TGCGCCAGCAGCCCAAACAGAGCCGGGGATACTGAAGCTTTCTTT. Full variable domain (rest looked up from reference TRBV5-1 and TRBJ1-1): KAGVTQTPRYLIKTRGQQVTLSCSPISGHRSVSWYQQTPGQGLQFLFEYFSETQRNKGNFPGRFSGRQFSNSRSEMNVSTLELGDSALYLCASSPNRAGDTEAFFGQGTRLTVV.

The CDR3 here is CAIRGASESYNEQFF. As DNA, the CDR3 is TGTGCCATCAGGGGGGCTAGCGAGTCATACAATGAGCAGTTCTTC. V is TRBV10-3 and J is TRBJ2-1; the D gene could be TRBD1 or TRBD2 (6 bases each). The CDR3 contains 15 residues. The germline V and J ends were trimmed by 6 bases and 4 bases, with 16 bases remaining between them. Germline lookup yields CDR1 ENHRY and CDR2 SYGVKD.

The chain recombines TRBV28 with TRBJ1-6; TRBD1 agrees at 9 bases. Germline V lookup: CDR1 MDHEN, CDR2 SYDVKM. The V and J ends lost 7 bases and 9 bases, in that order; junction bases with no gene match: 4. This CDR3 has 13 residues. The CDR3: CASTWTGVSPLHF. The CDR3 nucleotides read TGTGCCAGCACCTGGACAGGGGTTTCACCCCTCCACTTT.

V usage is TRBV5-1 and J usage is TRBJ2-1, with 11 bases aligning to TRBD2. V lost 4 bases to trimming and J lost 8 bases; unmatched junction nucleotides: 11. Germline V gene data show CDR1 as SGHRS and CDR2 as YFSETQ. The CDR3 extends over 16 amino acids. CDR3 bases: TGCGCCAGCAGCCAACTAGCGGGAGTTTCGGCTGATGAGCAGTTCTTC. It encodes CASSQLAGVSADEQFF.

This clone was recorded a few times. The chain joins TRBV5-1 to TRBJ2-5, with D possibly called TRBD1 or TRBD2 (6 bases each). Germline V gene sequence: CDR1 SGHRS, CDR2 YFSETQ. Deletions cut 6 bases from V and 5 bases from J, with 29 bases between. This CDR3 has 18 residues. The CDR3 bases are TGCGCCAGCACGACAGGAGCCTCGACGGGGGTTGGGTTGGAGACCCAGTACTTC. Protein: CASTTGASTGVGLETQYF.

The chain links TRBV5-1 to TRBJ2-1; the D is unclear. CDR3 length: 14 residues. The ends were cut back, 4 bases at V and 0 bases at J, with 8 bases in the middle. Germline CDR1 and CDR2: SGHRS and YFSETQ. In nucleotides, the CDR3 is TGCGCCAGCAGCCCTCCGAGCTCCTACAATGAGCAGTTCTTC. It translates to CASSPPSSYNEQFF. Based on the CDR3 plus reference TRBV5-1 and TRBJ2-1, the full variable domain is KAGVTQTPRYLIKTRGQQVTLSCSPISGHRSVSWYQQTPGQGLQFLFEYFSETQRNKGNFPGRFSGRQFSNSRSEMNVSTLELGDSALYLCASSPPSSYNEQFFGPGTRLTVL.

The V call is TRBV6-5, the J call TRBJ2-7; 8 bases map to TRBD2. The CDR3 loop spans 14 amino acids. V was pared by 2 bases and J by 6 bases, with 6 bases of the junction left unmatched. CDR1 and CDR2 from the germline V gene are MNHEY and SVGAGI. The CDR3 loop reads CASSYPSGSGEQYF. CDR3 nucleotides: TGTGCCAGCAGTTACCCCAGCGGGAGCGGCGAGCAGTACTTC.

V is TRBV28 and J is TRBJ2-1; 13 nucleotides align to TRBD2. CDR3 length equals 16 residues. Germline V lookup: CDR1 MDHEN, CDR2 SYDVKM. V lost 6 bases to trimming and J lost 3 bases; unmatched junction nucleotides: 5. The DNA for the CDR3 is TGTGCCAGCAGGCTGGGACTAGCGGGATACTACAATGAGCAGTTCTTC. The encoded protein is CASRLGLAGYYNEQFF. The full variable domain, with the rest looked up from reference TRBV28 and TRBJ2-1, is DVKVTQSSRYLVKRTGEKVFLECVQDMDHENMFWYRQDPGLGLRLIYFSYDVKMKEKGDIPEGYSVSREKKERFSLILESASTNQTSMYLCASRLGLAGYYNEQFFGPGTRLTVL.

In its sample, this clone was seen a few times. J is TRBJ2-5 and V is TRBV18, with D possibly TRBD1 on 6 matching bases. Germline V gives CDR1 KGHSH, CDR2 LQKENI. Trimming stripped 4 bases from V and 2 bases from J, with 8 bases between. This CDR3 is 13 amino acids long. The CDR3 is CASSQGQQETQYF. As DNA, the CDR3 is TGTGCCAGCTCACAAGGACAGCAAGAGACCCAGTACTTC.

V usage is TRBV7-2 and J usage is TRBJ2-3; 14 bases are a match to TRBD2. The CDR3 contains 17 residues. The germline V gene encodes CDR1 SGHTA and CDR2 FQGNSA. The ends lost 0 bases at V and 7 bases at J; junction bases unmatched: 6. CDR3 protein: CASSLAGLAGGSHTQYF. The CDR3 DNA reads TGTGCCAGCAGCTTAGCCGGACTAGCGGGAGGTTCACATACGCAGTATTTT.

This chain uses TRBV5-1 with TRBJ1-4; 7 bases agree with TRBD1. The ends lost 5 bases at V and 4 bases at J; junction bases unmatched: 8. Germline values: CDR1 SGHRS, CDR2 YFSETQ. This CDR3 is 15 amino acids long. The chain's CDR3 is CASRGRDSINEKLFF. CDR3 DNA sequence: TGCGCCAGCAGAGGGAGGGACAGCATTAATGAAAAACTGTTTTTT.